This T cell receptor (beta chain) comes out of a study of blood T cell repertoires in COVID-19. Study as a whole: Nucleic acid was either cDNA or gDNA, and it came from T cells, B-cell-depleted T cells, or PBMCs.

After removal of 6 bases from V and 1 base from J, the junction contained 7 bases not matched to a gene. The CDR3 consists of 15 residues. The germline gives CDR1 LNHNV, CDR2 YYDKDF (reference sequence). Original analysis: Estimated nucleated cell counts came from reference gene primer amplification. Assay used: immunoSEQ multiplex PCR; TCRdb lists only in-frame clones, some missing. The V and J calls and the clone size are those of that table, but D and trimming were determined from the DNA. The sample has about 37,000 clones, roughly 90% seen once; the top ten hold less than 8%. This receptor was taken from a human donor in a cohort sampled during active COVID-19. The V call is TRBV15, the J call TRBJ2-7, with TRBD2 matching over 9 bases. Sequencing was performed on peripheral blood. The DNA for the CDR3 is TGTGCCACCAGGGGTAGCGGGGGATCTTCCTACGAGCAGTACTTC. It yields the protein CATRGSGGSSYEQYF.